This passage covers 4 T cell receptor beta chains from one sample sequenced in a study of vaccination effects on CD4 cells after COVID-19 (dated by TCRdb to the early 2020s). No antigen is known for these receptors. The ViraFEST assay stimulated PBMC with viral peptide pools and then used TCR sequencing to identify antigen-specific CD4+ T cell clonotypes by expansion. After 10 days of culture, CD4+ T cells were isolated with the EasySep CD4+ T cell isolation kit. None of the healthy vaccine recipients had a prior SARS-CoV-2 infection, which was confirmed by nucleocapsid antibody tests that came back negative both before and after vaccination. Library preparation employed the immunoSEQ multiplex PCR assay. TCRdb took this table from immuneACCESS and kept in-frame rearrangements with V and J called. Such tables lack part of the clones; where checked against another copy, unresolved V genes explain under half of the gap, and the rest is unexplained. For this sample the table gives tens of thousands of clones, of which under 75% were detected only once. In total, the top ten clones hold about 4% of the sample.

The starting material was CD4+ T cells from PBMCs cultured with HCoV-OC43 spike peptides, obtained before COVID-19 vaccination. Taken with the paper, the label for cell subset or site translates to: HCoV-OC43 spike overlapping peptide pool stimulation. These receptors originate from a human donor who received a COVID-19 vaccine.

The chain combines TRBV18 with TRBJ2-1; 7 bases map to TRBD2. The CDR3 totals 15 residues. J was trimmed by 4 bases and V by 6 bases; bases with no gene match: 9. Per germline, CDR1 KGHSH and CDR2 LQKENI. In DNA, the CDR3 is TGTGCCAGCTCTTCTAATCTAGCGGAGTACAATGAGCAGTTCTTC. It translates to CASSSNLAEYNEQFF.

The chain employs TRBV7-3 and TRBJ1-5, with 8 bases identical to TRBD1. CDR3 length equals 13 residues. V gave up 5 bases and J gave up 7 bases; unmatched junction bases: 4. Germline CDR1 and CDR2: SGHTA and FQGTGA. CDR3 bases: TGTGCCAGCAGCCCCGGACAGGGACAGCCCCAGCATTTT. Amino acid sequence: CASSPGQGQPQHF.

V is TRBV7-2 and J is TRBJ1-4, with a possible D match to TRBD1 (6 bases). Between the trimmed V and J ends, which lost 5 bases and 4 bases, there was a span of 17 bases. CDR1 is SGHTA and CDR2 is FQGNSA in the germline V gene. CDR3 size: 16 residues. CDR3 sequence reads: CASSPQPGHRNEKLFF. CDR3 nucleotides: TGTGCCAGCAGCCCGCAACCGGGACATCGTAATGAAAAACTGTTTTTT.

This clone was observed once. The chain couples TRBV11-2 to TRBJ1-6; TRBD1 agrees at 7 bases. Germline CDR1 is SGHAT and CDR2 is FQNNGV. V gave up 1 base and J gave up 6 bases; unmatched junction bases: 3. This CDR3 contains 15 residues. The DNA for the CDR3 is TGTGCCAGCAGCTTAGTCTCAGGGGGTAATTCACCCCTCCACTTT. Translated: CASSLVSGGNSPLHF.